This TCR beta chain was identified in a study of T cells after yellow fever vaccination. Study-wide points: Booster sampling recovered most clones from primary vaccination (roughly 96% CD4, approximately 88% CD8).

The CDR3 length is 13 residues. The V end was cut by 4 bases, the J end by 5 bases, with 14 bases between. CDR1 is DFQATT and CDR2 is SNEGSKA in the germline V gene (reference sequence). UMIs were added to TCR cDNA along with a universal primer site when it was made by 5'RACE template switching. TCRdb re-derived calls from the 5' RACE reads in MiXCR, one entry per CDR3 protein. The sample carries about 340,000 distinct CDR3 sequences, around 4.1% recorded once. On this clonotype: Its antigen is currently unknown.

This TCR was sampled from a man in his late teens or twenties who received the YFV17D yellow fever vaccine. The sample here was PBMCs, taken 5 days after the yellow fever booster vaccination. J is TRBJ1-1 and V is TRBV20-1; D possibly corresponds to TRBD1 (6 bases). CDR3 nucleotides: TGCAGTGCTACTGGGACATGGGGGACTGAAGCTTTCTTT. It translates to CSATGTWGTEAFF.